The 22 T cell receptor beta chains in this list originate from one sample, sequenced in a study of T cells in Graves' hyperthyroidism and ophthalmopathy. Amplified TCR beta CDR3 regions came from RNA transcripts. First-round RT-PCR of the TCR CDR3 relied on the HTBI primer set. MiXCR was run by TCRdb on the multiplex PCR reads, yielding one entry per CDR3 protein. The data show 300,000 to 400,000 distinct CDR3 sequences, roughly 23% seen once. Sequences were obtained from blood. The receptors shown here come from a woman aged 50 to 60 with Graves' hyperthyroidism.

This chain connects TRBV30 to TRBJ2-2; D remains ambiguous. CDR3 length: 14 amino acids. Germline CDR1 and CDR2: GTSNPN and SVGIG (reference sequence). The V end lost 5 bases, the J end lost 2 bases, and 12 bases lay between the germline ends. In DNA, the CDR3 is TGTGCCTGGGAAAGCCGGGCAAACACCGGGGAGCTGTTTTTT. Its translation is CAWESRANTGELFF.

The genes are TRBV20-1 and TRBJ2-7; unclear D gene. The V end lost 3 bases, the J end lost 7 bases, and 7 bases lay between the germline ends. The CDR3 loop spans 10 amino acids. Germline values: CDR1 DFQATT, CDR2 SNEGSKA (reference sequence). The CDR3 sequence: CSASLGEQYF. The CDR3 DNA reads TGCAGTGCTAGTCTGGGGGAGCAGTACTTC.

A few counts support this clonotype. This chain joins TRBV28 and TRBJ1-1; TRBD1 is a possible D gene (6 bases). The germline V gene encodes CDR1 MDHEN and CDR2 SYDVKM. This CDR3 spans 14 amino acids. Trimming shortened V by 6 bases and J by 7 bases, and 18 bases separated the two germline ends. The CDR3 reads CASRSGTPWNEAFF. CDR3 nucleotide sequence: TGTGCCAGCAGATCCGGGACACCCTGGAATGAAGCTTTCTTT. Based on the CDR3 plus reference TRBV28 and TRBJ1-1, the full variable domain is DVKVTQSSRYLVKRTGEKVFLECVQDMDHENMFWYRQDPGLGLRLIYFSYDVKMKEKGDIPEGYSVSREKKERFSLILESASTNQTSMYLCASRSGTPWNEAFFGQGTRLTVV.

The table lists this clonotype with many counts. V usage is TRBV7-9 and J usage is TRBJ1-2; D is uncertain. The germline V gene encodes CDR1 SEHNR and CDR2 FQNEAQ (reference sequence). Trimming left V 5 bases short and J 3 bases short, with 7 bases between. This CDR3 has 12 amino acids. CDR3 in DNA: TGTGCCAGCAGCGTGGGAGACTATGGCTACACCTTC. Amino acids: CASSVGDYGYTF.

This clonotype was recorded many times. The chain employs TRBV28 and TRBJ1-5; no definite D call. The CDR3 is 14 residues long. V lost 2 bases, J lost 1 base, and 6 bases lay in between. Germline V gives CDR1 MDHEN, CDR2 SYDVKM. The CDR3 is CASSLGMSNQPQHF. CDR3 sequence (DNA): TGTGCCAGCAGTTTAGGGATGAGCAATCAGCCCCAGCATTTT.

This clonotype was observed a handful of times. For the CDR3, the DNA is TGTGCCAGCAGCTTAAGGGGTCCAGGGGCCGGGTCAGATACGCAGTATTTT. Translation gives CASSLRGPGAGSDTQYF. This chain connects TRBV7-3 to TRBJ2-3, with D perhaps matching TRBD1 (6 bases). V lost 1 base and J 4 bases, leaving 18 bases between the germline ends. Germline CDR1 and CDR2: SGHTA and FQGTGA. The CDR3 has 17 residues.

This clonotype was observed many times. The V gene is TRBV20-1, the J gene TRBJ2-7; TRBD2 might be the D (6 bases). Germline V CDR1 and CDR2: DFQATT, SNEGSKA (reference sequence). The CDR3 extends over 17 amino acids. V shed 4 bases and J shed 0 bases, with 22 bases lying between them. The chain's CDR3 is CSAKQKWTGSYSYEQYF. The CDR3 DNA sequence: TGCAGTGCTAAACAAAAATGGACCGGGAGTTACTCCTACGAGCAGTACTTC.

The gene calls are TRBV10-3 and TRBJ2-3, with TRBD2 identical over 8 bases. Per the germline V gene, CDR1 is ENHRY and CDR2 is SYGVKD. V lost 4 bases and J lost 1; bases outside the gene matches: 4. There are 15 residues in the CDR3. CDR3 amino acids: CAISADGGGTDTQYF. For the CDR3, the DNA is TGTGCCATCAGTGCTGACGGGGGGGGCACAGATACGCAGTATTTT.

This clonotype was seen at least ten times. The gene calls are TRBV20-1 and TRBJ2-1; 8 bases agree with TRBD2. This CDR3 has 16 residues. V lost 3 bases and J lost 4; bases outside the gene matches: 11. Per germline, CDR1 DFQATT and CDR2 SNEGSKA (reference sequence). The CDR3 sequence is CSASPRAGGFYNEQFF. The DNA of the CDR3 is TGCAGTGCTAGTCCCCGTGCGGGGGGCTTTTACAATGAGCAGTTCTTC.

The sample holds many counts of this clonotype. J is TRBJ2-1 and V is TRBV7-9; D remains ambiguous. The length of the CDR3 is 12 residues. V lost 3 bases and J lost 9, with 9 bases in between. Germline V lookup: CDR1 SEHNR, CDR2 FQNEAQ (reference sequence). The CDR3 protein is CASSFPYTEQFF. The DNA of the CDR3 is TGTGCCAGCAGCTTCCCCTATACTGAGCAGTTCTTC.

The chain couples TRBV9 to TRBJ2-3, with 9 bases aligning to TRBD2. Germline V gene data show CDR1 as SGDLS and CDR2 as YYNGEE. The CDR3 covers 15 residues. V dropped 4 bases and J dropped 6; count of bases not matched to a gene: 9. The chain's CDR3 is CASSISGGREDTQYF. CDR3 coding DNA: TGTGCCAGCAGCATTAGCGGGGGCCGGGAGGATACGCAGTATTTT.

This chain connects TRBV30 to TRBJ2-3, with D tentatively TRBD1 (5 bases). V lost 2 bases and J 3 bases, leaving 6 bases between the germline ends. The CDR3 runs 12 residues. Germline V gives CDR1 GTSNPN, CDR2 SVGIG (reference sequence). CDR3 sequence (DNA): TGTGCCTGGAGTTACAGGACAGATACGCAGTATTTT. It translates to CAWSYRTDTQYF.

V and J are TRBV11-3 and TRBJ2-1, with 14 bases that match TRBD2. In germline, CDR1 is SGHNT, CDR2 YENEEA. The CDR3 has 20 amino acids. The trim removed 5 bases at V and 1 base at J, leaving 13 bases unmatched. The CDR3: CASSPTGLAGATRSYNEQFF. The CDR3 DNA follows: TGTGCCAGCAGCCCAACGGGACTAGCGGGAGCCACCCGATCCTACAATGAGCAGTTCTTC. Filled out from reference TRBV11-3 and TRBJ2-1, the complete variable domain reads EAGVVQSPRYKIIEKKQPVAFWCNPISGHNTLYWYLQNLGQGPELLIRYENEEAVDDSQLPKDRFSAERLKGVDSTLKIQPAELGDSAVYLCASSPTGLAGATRSYNEQFFGPGTRLTVL.

This clonotype was detected many times. The gene calls are TRBV28 and TRBJ1-2; the D is unclear. V was clipped by 5 bases and J by 5 bases, with 18 bases between them. The CDR3 totals 15 residues. CDR1 is MDHEN and CDR2 is SYDVKM in the germline V gene. CDR3 sequence: CASSPPSSTAYGYTF. Here the CDR3 DNA reads TGTGCCAGCAGTCCGCCTAGTTCTACAGCGTATGGCTACACCTTC.

This clonotype is a singleton in its sample. This chain connects TRBV24-1 to TRBJ2-2, with 9 bases matching TRBD1. CDR1 and CDR2 from the germline V gene are KGHDR and SFDVKD. J was trimmed by 6 bases and V by 8 bases; bases with no gene match: 6. The CDR3 is 14 amino acids. For the CDR3, the DNA is TGTGCCACCAAGGGACAGGGAACCTCCGGGGAGCTGTTTTTT. It yields the protein CATKGQGTSGELFF.

In its sample, this clonotype was seen many times. CDR3 residues: CASSIRGPRTDTQYF. The DNA of the CDR3 is TGTGCCAGCAGCATCAGGGGGCCCCGCACAGATACGCAGTATTTT. This rearrangement joins TRBV11-3 to TRBJ2-3, with 8 nucleotides matching TRBD1. The CDR3 is made up of 15 amino acids. V shed 5 bases, J shed 1 base, and the junction held 5 bases outside the gene matches. Germline lookup yields CDR1 SGHNT and CDR2 YENEEA.

In its sample, this clonotype was seen many times. The chain employs TRBV27 and TRBJ2-2, with 7 bases matching TRBD1. The germline CDR1 and CDR2 sequences are MNHEY and SMNVEV (reference sequence). The trim removed 6 bases at V and 6 bases at J, leaving 7 bases unmatched. The CDR3 contains 14 residues. CDR3 loop: CASSRDRLPGELFF. CDR3 nucleotides: TGTGCCAGCAGCCGGGACAGACTGCCCGGGGAGCTGTTTTTT.

This clonotype was observed a few times. The gene calls are TRBV24-1 and TRBJ1-1, with a tentative D call TRBD1 (5 bases). Trimming took off 1 base at V and 10 bases at J, with 15 bases between the two ends. The CDR3 is 14 amino acids. Per germline, CDR1 KGHDR and CDR2 SFDVKD. The CDR3: CATSDLTGSAGAFF. The DNA for the CDR3 is TGTGCCACCAGTGATTTAACAGGATCAGCTGGAGCTTTCTTT.

The CDR3 nucleotides are TGTGCCAGCAGCCAATCAAGCGGGAGGGCGTACGAGCAGTACTTC. Translating it yields CASSQSSGRAYEQYF. The rearrangement uses TRBV16 and TRBJ2-7, with 10 nucleotides matching TRBD2. After removal of 0 bases from V and 4 bases from J, the junction contained 3 bases not matched to a gene. The CDR3 is 15 amino acids. CDR1 is KGHSY, CDR2 FQNENV, per germline. The full variable domain, with the rest looked up from reference TRBV16 and TRBJ2-7, is GEEVAQTPKHLVRGEGQKAKLYCAPIKGHSYVFWYQQVLKNEFKFLISFQNENVFDETGMPKERFSAKCLPNSPCSLEIQATKLEDSAVYFCASSQSSGRAYEQYFGPGTRLTVT.

In its sample, this clonotype was seen once. V gene TRBV19 combines with J gene TRBJ1-2, with TRBD1 matching 8 bases. CDR1 is LNHDA and CDR2 is SQIVND in the germline V gene (reference sequence). Trimming took 3 bases from V and 4 from J; bases not matched to a gene: 7. The CDR3 totals 15 residues. Here the CDR3 reads CASSIQVDRGYGYTF. The CDR3 nucleotides are TGTGCCAGTAGTATTCAAGTAGACAGGGGCTATGGCTACACCTTC.

At least ten counts were recorded for this clonotype. The rearrangement uses TRBV5-6 and TRBJ2-1, with TRBD2 matching over 16 bases. The germline V gene encodes CDR1 SGHDT and CDR2 YYEEEE. The CDR3 runs 21 residues. V shed 0 bases and J 2 bases; nucleotides not matched to a gene: 11. As DNA, the CDR3 is TGTGCCAGCAGCTTGGCCCGGGGACTAGCGGGAGGGCCCACCACCTACAATGAGCAGTTCTTC. This gives the protein CASSLARGLAGGPTTYNEQFF.

This clonotype was seen more than once but under ten times. This chain joins TRBV2 and TRBJ2-5, with D possibly called TRBD1 or TRBD2 (6 bases each). V was cut by 10 bases and J by 5 bases, with 14 bases left in between. The CDR3 length is 12 residues. Germline-derived CDR1 and CDR2 are SNHLY and FYNNEI. The CDR3 DNA sequence: TGTGCCAACAAAGAGGGGGGTGAGACCCAGTACTTC. Translated, it gives CANKEGGETQYF.